This T cell receptor beta chain derives from a study of shared clonotypes between healthy human individuals. CDR3 length: 14 amino acids. From germline, CDR1 is MNHNS and CDR2 SASEGT. Trimming removed 6 bases from V and 1 base from J, with 12 bases in between. The method was immunoSEQ multiplex PCR; TCRdb's version includes in-frame clones alone and lacks a portion of them. The sample lists millions of clones; roughly 94% were seen once. The naive CD8 population came from CD45RO-negative cells selected for CCR7, without terminally differentiated effector memory CD45RA+ cells. As for this clone: The antigen is unknown.

Regarding the study as a whole: A limitation of the genetic and exposure-history diversity represented arose from few donors.

The origin of this receptor is a man aged 18 to 29 in good health. Sequenced sample: naive CD8+ T cells sorted from blood. The chain is built from TRBV6-1 and TRBJ1-1; possible D gene TRBD1, 6 bases. The CDR3 sequence: CASRERTENTEAFF. The CDR3 nucleotides read TGTGCCAGCAGAGAAAGGACAGAGAACACTGAAGCTTTCTTT.